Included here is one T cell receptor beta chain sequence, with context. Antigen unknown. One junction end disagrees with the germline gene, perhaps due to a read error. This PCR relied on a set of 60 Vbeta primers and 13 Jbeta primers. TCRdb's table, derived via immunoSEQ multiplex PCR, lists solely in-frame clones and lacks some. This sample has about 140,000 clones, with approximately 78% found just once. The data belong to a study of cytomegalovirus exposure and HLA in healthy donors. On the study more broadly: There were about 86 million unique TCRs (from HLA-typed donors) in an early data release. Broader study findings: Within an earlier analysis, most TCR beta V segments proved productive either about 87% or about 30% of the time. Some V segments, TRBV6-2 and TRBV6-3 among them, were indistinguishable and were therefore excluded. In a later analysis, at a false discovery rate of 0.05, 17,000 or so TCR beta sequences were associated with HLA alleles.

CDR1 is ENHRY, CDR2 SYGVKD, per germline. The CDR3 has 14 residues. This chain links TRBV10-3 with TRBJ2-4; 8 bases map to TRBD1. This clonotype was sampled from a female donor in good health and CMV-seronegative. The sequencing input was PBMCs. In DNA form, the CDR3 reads TGTGCCATCAGTGAATCGGACAGGGACGGTGAATTGGACTTC. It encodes CAISESDRDGELDF.